This T cell receptor (beta chain) was captured by sequencing in a study of PD-1 blockade in classical Hodgkin lymphoma. Whole-study context: The study gave patients nivolumab 3 mg/kg intravenously every 2 weeks. Study results and caveats: The drivers behind the repertoire differences, possibly disease activity or prior therapy, remain undefined. Baseline TCR diversity was reportedly lower in newly diagnosed patients than in healthy donors. It was reported as lower still in relapsed/refractory patients.

Measured with immunoSEQ multiplex PCR; TCRdb has only the in-frame clones, and not every one. Of about 26,000 clones in the sample, around 82% were seen once. Regarding this clone: Its antigen remains unidentified.

In every patient, relapse followed autologous stem cell transplantation, while exposure to brentuximab vedotin differed. The sequenced sample was peripheral blood mononuclear cells (PBMCs), obtained before the second cycle of nivolumab. The TCR originated in a human donor with classical Hodgkin lymphoma.

CDR3 sequence: CASSQDPTSSDEQYF. In nucleotides, the CDR3 is TGCGCCAGCAGCCAAGATCCTACTAGTTCCGACGAGCAGTACTTC. V usage is TRBV4-3 and J usage is TRBJ2-7; D possibly corresponds to TRBD2 (5 bases). V lost 0 bases and J lost 5, with 14 bases in between. The V gene's germline CDR1 is LGHNA and CDR2 YSLEER. This CDR3 is built from 15 residues.